One sample yielded the 25 T cell receptor beta chains listed below, sequenced in a study of OX40 agonist ivuxolimab in advanced cancers. The method was immunoSEQ multiplex PCR; TCRdb's version includes in-frame clones alone and lacks a portion of them. The table has around 95,000 clones, 70% to 90% seen once. This sample comprised CD4+ or CD8+ T cells sorted from blood, obtained in a trial of the OX40 agonist ivuxolimab. These TCRs come from an adult with an advanced solid tumor such as melanoma, head and neck, liver or kidney cancer.

As regards this clone: The same CDR3 arises from other DNA sequences in this sample as well. This chain uses TRBV5-1 with TRBJ2-7, with a possible D match to TRBD2 (5 bases). Germline CDR1 SGHRS, CDR2 YFSETQ. The CDR3 is made up of 14 amino acids. V lost 0 bases, J lost 0 bases, and 7 bases lay in between. CDR3 protein: CASSLERSSYEQYF. The CDR3 DNA reads as TGCGCCAGCAGCTTGGAGCGGAGCTCCTACGAGCAGTACTTC.

The sample holds a few counts of this clone. The rearrangement joins TRBV9 to TRBJ1-2, with D perhaps matching TRBD1 (5 bases). The ends were cut back, 0 bases at V and 7 bases at J, with 16 bases in the middle. Per germline, CDR1 SGDLS and CDR2 YYNGEE. The CDR3 is 15 residues long. The CDR3 loop is CASSVGGAFGLGYTF. CDR3 nucleotides: TGTGCCAGCAGCGTAGGAGGGGCGTTCGGGCTTGGCTACACCTTC.

V usage is TRBV18 and J usage is TRBJ2-5; D perhaps matches TRBD2 (5 bases). V was shortened by 5 bases and J by 7 bases, with 8 bases between the two germline ends. Per the germline V gene, CDR1 is KGHSH and CDR2 is LQKENI. The CDR3 consists of 11 residues. CDR3 residues: CASSTEGTQYF. The CDR3 nucleotides read TGTGCCAGCTCAACTGAGGGGACCCAGTACTTC.

The V gene is TRBV5-1, the J gene TRBJ1-1; unclear D gene. V shed 4 bases and J shed 2 bases, with 15 bases lying between them. This CDR3 has 15 residues. Germline V lookup: CDR1 SGHRS, CDR2 YFSETQ. The CDR3 region is CASSPPLTTNTEAFF. The CDR3 nucleotides are TGCGCCAGCAGCCCTCCCCTGACAACAAACACTGAAGCTTTCTTT. The full variable domain, rest sourced from reference TRBV5-1 and TRBJ1-1, is KAGVTQTPRYLIKTRGQQVTLSCSPISGHRSVSWYQQTPGQGLQFLFEYFSETQRNKGNFPGRFSGRQFSNSRSEMNVSTLELGDSALYLCASSPPLTTNTEAFFGQGTRLTVV.

The chain carries TRBV18 and TRBJ1-5, with 12 bases that match TRBD1. This CDR3 has 18 residues. Germline values: CDR1 KGHSH, CDR2 LQKENI. V lost 4 bases to trimming and J lost 4 bases; unmatched junction nucleotides: 11. CDR3 DNA sequence: TGTGCCAGCTCACGCTTTTCCGGGACAGGGGGCGCGAATCAGCCCCAGCATTTT. It is translated as CASSRFSGTGGANQPQHF.

The gene calls are TRBV5-4 and TRBJ2-7; D is perhaps TRBD1 (5 bases). This CDR3 spans 16 amino acids. Trimming removed 1 base at V and 4 bases at J, with 18 bases between. Looked up from germline, CDR1 is SGHNT and CDR2 is YYREEE (reference sequence). In nucleotides, the CDR3 is TGTGCCAGCAGCTTGTATCGACAGCTTCATCCTTACGAGCAGTACTTC. It translates to CASSLYRQLHPYEQYF.

This chain links TRBV19 with TRBJ2-7; D assignment may be TRBD1 or TRBD2 (6 bases each). From germline, CDR1 is LNHDA and CDR2 SQIVND (reference sequence). Trimming took off 5 bases at V and 3 bases at J, with 11 bases between the two ends. The CDR3 length is 13 residues. CDR3 sequence: CASSEGGRYEQYF. CDR3 nucleotides: TGTGCCAGTAGTGAGGGGGGACGCTACGAGCAGTACTTC.

V usage is TRBV10-3 and J usage is TRBJ2-7; TRBD1 agrees at 7 bases. Per germline, CDR1 ENHRY and CDR2 SYGVKD. The V segment lost 4 bases and the J segment 3 bases; nucleotides outside the gene matches: 6. The CDR3 consists of 14 residues. Here the CDR3 DNA reads TGTGCCATCAGTGGAAGGGGGCCGAACTACGAGCAGTACTTC. Its protein product is CAISGRGPNYEQYF.

The chain couples TRBV7-9 to TRBJ1-1; 12 bases match TRBD1. The germline V gene encodes CDR1 SEHNR and CDR2 FQNEAQ (reference sequence). J was trimmed by 10 bases and V by 6 bases; bases with no gene match: 9. This CDR3 is built from 14 residues. DNA of the CDR3: TGTGCCAGCAGTAGGGGACAGGGGGCTCGGGGAGCTTTCTTT. Translating gives CASSRGQGARGAFF. Full variable domain (rest looked up from reference TRBV7-9 and TRBJ1-1): DTGVSQNPRHKITKRGQNVTFRCDPISEHNRLYWYRQTLGQGPEFLTYFQNEAQLEKSRLLSDRFSAERPKGSFSTLEIQRTEQGDSAMYLCASSRGQGARGAFFGQGTRLTVV.

The chain has TRBV12-5 and TRBJ1-1, with D perhaps TRBD1 (5 bases). Trimming cost V 6 bases and J 6 bases, with 8 bases left between them. The germline gives CDR1 LGHNT, CDR2 FRNRAP. The CDR3 loop spans 11 amino acids. The CDR3 protein is CASGRDAEAFF. The CDR3 DNA sequence: TGTGCTAGTGGCCGGGACGCTGAAGCTTTCTTT.

This chain joins TRBV19 and TRBJ1-2; TRBD1 might be the D (5 bases). The germline gives CDR1 LNHDA, CDR2 SQIVND (reference sequence). The V end was cut by 9 bases, the J end by 4 bases, with 18 bases between. The CDR3 is 14 residues long. CDR3 amino acids: CASRTPGLPYGYTF. Here the CDR3 DNA reads TGTGCCAGCAGAACTCCGGGACTTCCCTATGGCTACACCTTC. Full variable domain (missing parts from reference TRBV19 and TRBJ1-2): DGGITQSPKYLFRKEGQNVTLSCEQNLNHDAMYWYRQDPGQGLRLIYYSQIVNDFQKGDIAEGYSVSREKKESFPLTVTSAQKNPTAFYLCASRTPGLPYGYTFGSGTRLTVV.

This sequence joins TRBV9 and TRBJ1-6; D is ambiguous. There are 13 residues in the CDR3. With 0 bases removed from V and 8 bases from J, the gap between germline ends came to 6 bases. The germline gives CDR1 SGDLS, CDR2 YYNGEE. The CDR3 DNA reads TGTGCCAGCAGCGTAGAGAGTTATTCACCCCTCCACTTT. This translates into CASSVESYSPLHF.

The chain joins TRBV27 to TRBJ1-2, with unresolved D. CDR1 MNHEY and CDR2 SMNVEV come from the germline V gene (reference sequence). The V end was cut by 5 bases, the J end by 8 bases, with 12 bases between. This CDR3 contains 12 residues. The CDR3 DNA follows: TGTGCCAGCAGTCCTAGGGTGGGCGGCTACACCTTC. This gives the protein CASSPRVGGYTF.

The chain carries TRBV30 and TRBJ1-2; 7 bases agree with TRBD1. Germline V gene lookup returns CDR1 GTSNPN and CDR2 SVGIG (reference sequence). V gave up 2 bases and J gave up 8 bases; unmatched junction bases: 11. The CDR3 runs 14 residues. The DNA of the CDR3 is TGTGCCTGGAGTTCAGGAGGGGGCCGGAGAGGCTACACCTTC. Encoded protein: CAWSSGGGRRGYTF.

This clone came up once. V is TRBV30 and J is TRBJ2-7; the D gene could be TRBD1 or TRBD2 (5 bases each). The CDR3 sequence is 11 residues long. Germline CDR1 is GTSNPN and CDR2 is SVGIG (reference sequence). V was shortened by 4 bases and J by 6 bases, with 10 bases between the two germline ends. CDR3 amino acids: CAWTARGEQYF. CDR3 DNA sequence: TGTGCCTGGACAGCGAGGGGCGAGCAGTACTTC.

This clone was counted a few times. This chain uses TRBV29-1 with TRBJ1-1; weak D call: TRBD1 (5 bases). CDR1 is SQVTM and CDR2 is ANQGSEA in the germline V gene. The germline V and J ends were trimmed by 4 bases and 5 bases, with 14 bases remaining between them. This CDR3 comprises 13 residues. In nucleotides, the CDR3 is TGCAGCGTTGGGGTAGGGGCAGGGACTGAAGCTTTCTTT. It translates to CSVGVGAGTEAFF.

V is TRBV12-1 and J is TRBJ2-7; the table's D gene call, TRBD2, was not cross checked with the DNA. TRBV12-1 is marked as a pseudogene. The CDR3 contains 14 residues. DNA of the CDR3: TGTGCCAGCATCGGGACTAGCGGTACCTACGAGCAGTACTTC. Amino acid sequence: CASIGTSGTYEQYF.

The CDR3 DNA is TGTGCCAGCAGCTTCCTAACAGGGCACCAAGAGACCCAGTACTTC. Translation: CASSFLTGHQETQYF. J is TRBJ2-5 and V is TRBV7-8; maybe TRBD1 (6 bases). V lost 3 bases to trimming and J lost 0 bases, with 11 bases between them. The CDR3 extends over 15 amino acids. The germline CDR1 and CDR2 sequences are SGHVS and FQNEAQ.

The chain uses TRBV5-1 and TRBJ2-2, with 10 positions matching TRBD2. This CDR3 is built from 17 residues. V lost 2 bases to trimming and J lost 4 bases; unmatched junction nucleotides: 8. Germline loops: CDR1 SGHRS, CDR2 YFSETQ. CDR3 protein: CASSFVAGTSVTGELFF. Written as DNA, the CDR3 is TGCGCCAGCAGCTTCGTAGCCGGGACTAGCGTCACCGGGGAGCTGTTTTTT.

The CDR3 region has the DNA TGCAGCGTTGACGGACAGGGCGGGTACGAGCAGTACTTC. It encodes CSVDGQGGYEQYF. The J gene is TRBJ2-5, the V gene TRBV29-1; 8 bases fit TRBD1. Judging by the DNA end, TRBJ2-7 fits better; the J call may be wrong. The germline gives CDR1 SQVTM, CDR2 ANQGSEA. This CDR3 is 13 amino acids long.

This clone was detected once. V and J are TRBV28 and TRBJ1-2; D remains ambiguous. The CDR3 runs 12 residues. CDR1 is MDHEN, CDR2 SYDVKM, per germline. Trimming took off 3 bases at V and 8 bases at J, with 10 bases between the two ends. The CDR3 DNA sequence: TGTGCCAGCAGTTTCCTTACGGGAGGCTACACCTTC. Protein product: CASSFLTGGYTF.

This clone has just one count. As DNA, the CDR3 is TGTGCCTGGCACAACACAGGGGGCTACGAGCAGTACTTC. It is translated as CAWHNTGGYEQYF. V is TRBV30 and J is TRBJ2-7; 8 positions match TRBD1. Germline V gives CDR1 GTSNPN, CDR2 SVGIG (reference sequence). The CDR3 is 13 amino acids. Germline trimming cut 5 bases from V and 3 bases from J; bases unmatched to any gene: 6.

Turning to this clone: The same CDR3 also results from other DNA sequences found in this sample. The rearrangement uses TRBV4-2 and TRBJ1-5; 7 nucleotides agree with TRBD1. The V and J ends lost 3 bases and 1 base, in that order; junction bases with no gene match: 0. CDR1 and CDR2 from the germline V gene are LGHNA and YNFKEQ. The length of the CDR3 is 14 residues. CDR3 sequence reads: CASSQTGSNQPQHF. For the CDR3, the DNA is TGTGCCAGCAGCCAGACAGGGAGCAATCAGCCCCAGCATTTT.

The chain employs TRBV6-4 and TRBJ2-1, with 10 positions matching TRBD2. Germline CDR1 is MRHNA and CDR2 is SNTAGT. The V gene end was trimmed by 3 bases and the J gene end by 4 bases; junction bases not matched to a gene: 0. This CDR3 region has 14 residues. The DNA of the CDR3 is TGTGCCAGCAGTGAGACTAGCGGGTACAATGAGCAGTTCTTC. This translates into CASSETSGYNEQFF.

V is TRBV2 and J is TRBJ1-6; 8 bases are a match to TRBD1. The germline gives CDR1 SNHLY, CDR2 FYNNEI. CDR3 length: 15 amino acids. Trimming cost V 7 bases and J 11 bases; bases outside gene matches: 13. CDR3 coding DNA: TGTGCCAGCAACATGCTTCAGGGGGCGAACCCACCCCTCCACTTT. Its translation is CASNMLQGANPPLHF.